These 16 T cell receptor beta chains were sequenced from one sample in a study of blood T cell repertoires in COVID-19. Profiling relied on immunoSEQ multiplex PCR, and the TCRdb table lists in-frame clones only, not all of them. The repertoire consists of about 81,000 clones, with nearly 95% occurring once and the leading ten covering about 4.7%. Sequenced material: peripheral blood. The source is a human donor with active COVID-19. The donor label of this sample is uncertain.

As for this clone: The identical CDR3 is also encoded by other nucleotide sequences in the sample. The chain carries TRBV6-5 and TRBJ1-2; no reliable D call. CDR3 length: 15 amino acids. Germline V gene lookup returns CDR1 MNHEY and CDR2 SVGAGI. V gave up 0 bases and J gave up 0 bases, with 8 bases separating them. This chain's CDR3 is CASSYSGAANYGYTF. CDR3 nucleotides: TGTGCCAGCAGTTACTCAGGAGCGGCTAACTATGGCTACACCTTC.

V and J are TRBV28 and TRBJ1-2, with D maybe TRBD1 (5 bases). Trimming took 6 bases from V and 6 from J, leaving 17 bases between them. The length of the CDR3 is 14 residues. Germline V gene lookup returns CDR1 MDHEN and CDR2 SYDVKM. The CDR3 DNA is TGTGCCAGCAGCTTCCGGGGGGTCTCACATGGCTACACCTTC. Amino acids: CASSFRGVSHGYTF.

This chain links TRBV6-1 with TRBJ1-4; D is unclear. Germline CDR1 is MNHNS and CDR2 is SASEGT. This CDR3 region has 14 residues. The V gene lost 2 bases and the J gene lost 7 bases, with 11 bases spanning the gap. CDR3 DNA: TGTGCCAGCAGTGAACGGAGGCTTACTGAAAAACTGTTTTTT. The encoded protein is CASSERRLTEKLFF.

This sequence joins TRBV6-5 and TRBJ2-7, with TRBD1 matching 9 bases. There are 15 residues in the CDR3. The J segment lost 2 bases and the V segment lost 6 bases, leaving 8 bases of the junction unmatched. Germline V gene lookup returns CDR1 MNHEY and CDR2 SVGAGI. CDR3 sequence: CASSHRGQGAYEQYF. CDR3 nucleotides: TGTGCCAGCAGCCACAGGGGACAGGGCGCCTACGAGCAGTACTTC.

The CDR3 region has the DNA TGTGCCAGCAGCCCGTGGACTAGCGGGTTGTACCAAGAGACCCAGTACTTC. It translates to CASSPWTSGLYQETQYF. The chain carries TRBV5-4 and TRBJ2-5; 11 positions match TRBD2. Germline lookup yields CDR1 SGHNT and CDR2 YYREEE (reference sequence). The junction had 8 bases not matched to a gene; V was cut back by 4 bases and J by 0 bases. The CDR3 contains 17 residues.

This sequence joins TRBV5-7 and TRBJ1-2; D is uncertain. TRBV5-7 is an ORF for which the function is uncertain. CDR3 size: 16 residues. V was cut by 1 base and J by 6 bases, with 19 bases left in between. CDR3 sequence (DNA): TGTGCCAGCAGCTTGCTGCCGGAAAGCCCCACAGATGGCTACACCTTC. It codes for CASSLLPESPTDGYTF.

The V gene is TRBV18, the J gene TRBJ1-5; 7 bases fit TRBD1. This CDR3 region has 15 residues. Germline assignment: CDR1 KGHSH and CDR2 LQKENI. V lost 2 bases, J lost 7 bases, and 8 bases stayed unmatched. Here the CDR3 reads CASSPETGLRQPQHF. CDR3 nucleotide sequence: TGTGCCAGCTCACCAGAGACAGGGTTACGGCAGCCCCAGCATTTT.

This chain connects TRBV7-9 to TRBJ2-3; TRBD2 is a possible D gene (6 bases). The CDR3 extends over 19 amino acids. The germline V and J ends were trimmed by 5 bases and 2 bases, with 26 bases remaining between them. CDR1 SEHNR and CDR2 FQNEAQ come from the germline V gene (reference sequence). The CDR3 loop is CASSLPTREVAAFTDTQYF. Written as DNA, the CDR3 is TGTGCCAGCAGCCTGCCCACCAGGGAAGTAGCGGCCTTCACAGATACGCAGTATTTT.

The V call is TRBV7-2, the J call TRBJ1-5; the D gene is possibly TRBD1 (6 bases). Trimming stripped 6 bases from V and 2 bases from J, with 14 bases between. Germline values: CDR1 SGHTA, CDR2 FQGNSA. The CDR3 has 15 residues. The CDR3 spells CASSPQGRGNQPQHF. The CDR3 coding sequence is TGTGCCAGCAGTCCACAGGGTCGGGGCAATCAGCCCCAGCATTTT. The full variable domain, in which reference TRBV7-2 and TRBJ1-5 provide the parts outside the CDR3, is GAGVSQSPSNKVTEKGKDVELRCDPISGHTALYWYRQSLGQGLEFLIYFQGNSAPDKSGLPSDRFSAERTGGSVSTLTIQRTQQEDSAVYLCASSPQGRGNQPQHFGDGTRLSIL.

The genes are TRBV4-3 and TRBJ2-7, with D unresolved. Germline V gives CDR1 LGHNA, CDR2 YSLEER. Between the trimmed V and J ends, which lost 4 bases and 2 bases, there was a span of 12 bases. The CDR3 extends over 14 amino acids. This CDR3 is CASSPLLGPYEQYF. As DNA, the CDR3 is TGCGCCAGCAGCCCGTTACTTGGTCCCTACGAGCAGTACTTC.

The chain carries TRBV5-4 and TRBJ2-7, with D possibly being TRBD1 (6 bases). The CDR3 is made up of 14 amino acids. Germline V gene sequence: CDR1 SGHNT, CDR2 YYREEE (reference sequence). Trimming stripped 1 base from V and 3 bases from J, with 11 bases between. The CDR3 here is CASSLQGTNYEQYF. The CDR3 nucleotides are TGTGCCAGCAGCTTGCAAGGGACAAACTACGAGCAGTACTTC.

DNA for the CDR3: TGTGCCAGCAGCTACGACAGCGAGCAGTACTTC. Amino acids: CASSYDSEQYF. The genes are TRBV7-9 and TRBJ2-7; perhaps TRBD1 as D (5 bases). Trimming pared 4 bases from V and 6 bases from J, leaving 7 bases between. CDR1 is SEHNR, CDR2 FQNEAQ, per germline (reference sequence). The CDR3 sequence is 11 residues long.

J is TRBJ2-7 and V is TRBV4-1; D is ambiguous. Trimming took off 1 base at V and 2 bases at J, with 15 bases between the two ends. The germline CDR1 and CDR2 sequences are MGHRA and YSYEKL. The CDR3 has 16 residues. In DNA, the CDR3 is TGCGCCAGCAGCCAAGGAATGCGCCGCATCCCCTACGAGCAGTACTTC. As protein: CASSQGMRRIPYEQYF.

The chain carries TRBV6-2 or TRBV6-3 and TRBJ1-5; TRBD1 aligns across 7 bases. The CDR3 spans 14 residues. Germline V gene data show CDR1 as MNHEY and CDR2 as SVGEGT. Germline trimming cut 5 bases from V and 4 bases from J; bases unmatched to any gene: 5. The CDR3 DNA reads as TGTGCCAGCAGTAGGGGGACAGCTAATCAGCCCCAGCATTTT. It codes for CASSRGTANQPQHF.

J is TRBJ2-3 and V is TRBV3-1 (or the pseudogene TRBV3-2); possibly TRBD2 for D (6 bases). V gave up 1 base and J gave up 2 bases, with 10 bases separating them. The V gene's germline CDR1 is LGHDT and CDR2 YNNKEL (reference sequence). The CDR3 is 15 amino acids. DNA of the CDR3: TGTGCCAGCAGCCAAGGTGCGGGGATCACAGATACGCAGTATTTT. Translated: CASSQGAGITDTQYF.

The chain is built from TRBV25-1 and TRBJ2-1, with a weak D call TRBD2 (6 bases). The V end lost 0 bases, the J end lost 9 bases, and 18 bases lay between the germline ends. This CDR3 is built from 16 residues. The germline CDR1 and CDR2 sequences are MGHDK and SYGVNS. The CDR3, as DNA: TGTGCCAGCAGTGAATACGGGGTGAAGGGGCGGGGTGAGCAGTTCTTC. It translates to CASSEYGVKGRGEQFF.